The following is a T cell receptor beta chain sequence with its context. Sequencing used cDNA as its template, made by extracting RNA and reverse transcribing it. The assay was immunoSEQ multiplex PCR, and TCRdb's table has in-frame clones only and misses some. Here the sample spans about 140,000 clones, around 57% being singletons. This entry belongs to a study of CD8+ T cells in alopecia areata. The CDR3 spans 16 residues. The V gene's germline CDR1 is LNHDA and CDR2 SQIVND (reference sequence). The junction had 9 bases not matched to a gene; V was cut back by 5 bases and J by 5 bases. The specimen sequenced was CD4+ T cells sorted from blood. V is TRBV19 and J is TRBJ2-2; 9 bases fit TRBD1. The receptor was isolated from a human donor in good health. CDR3 residues: CASSPPGTGRTGELFF. Here the CDR3 DNA reads TGTGCCAGTAGTCCCCCCGGGACAGGGAGAACCGGGGAGCTGTTTTTT. Full variable domain (rest looked up from reference TRBV19 and TRBJ2-2): DGGITQSPKYLFRKEGQNVTLSCEQNLNHDAMYWYRQDPGQGLRLIYYSQIVNDFQKGDIAEGYSVSREKKESFPLTVTSAQKNPTAFYLCASSPPGTGRTGELFFGEGSRLTVL.